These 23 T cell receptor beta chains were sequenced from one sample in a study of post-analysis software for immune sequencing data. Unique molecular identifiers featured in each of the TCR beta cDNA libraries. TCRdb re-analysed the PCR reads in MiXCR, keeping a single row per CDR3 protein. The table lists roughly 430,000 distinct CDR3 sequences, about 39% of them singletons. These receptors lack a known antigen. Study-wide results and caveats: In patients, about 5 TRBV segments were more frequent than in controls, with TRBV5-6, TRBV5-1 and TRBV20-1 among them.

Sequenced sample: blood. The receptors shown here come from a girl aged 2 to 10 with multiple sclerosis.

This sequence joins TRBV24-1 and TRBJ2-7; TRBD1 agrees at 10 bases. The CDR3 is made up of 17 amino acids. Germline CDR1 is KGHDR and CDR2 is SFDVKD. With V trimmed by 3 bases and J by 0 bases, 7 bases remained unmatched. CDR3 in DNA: TGTGCCACCAGTGATCCCAGGGACAGGGGAGGCTCCTACGAGCAGTACTTC. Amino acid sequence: CATSDPRDRGGSYEQYF.

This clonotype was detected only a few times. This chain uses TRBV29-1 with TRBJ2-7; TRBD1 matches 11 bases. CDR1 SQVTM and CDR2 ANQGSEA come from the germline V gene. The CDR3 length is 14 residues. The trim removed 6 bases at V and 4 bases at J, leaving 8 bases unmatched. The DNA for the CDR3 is TGCAGCGTGGGGACAGGGGGATATCTTTACGAGCAGTACTTC. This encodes CSVGTGGYLYEQYF.

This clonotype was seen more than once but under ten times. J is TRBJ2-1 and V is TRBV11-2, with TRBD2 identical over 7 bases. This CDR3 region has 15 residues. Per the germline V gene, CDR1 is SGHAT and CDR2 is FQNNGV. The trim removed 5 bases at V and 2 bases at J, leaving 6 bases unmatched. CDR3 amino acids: CASSLKAGPYNEQFF. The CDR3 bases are TGTGCCAGCAGCCTTAAAGCGGGGCCCTACAATGAGCAGTTCTTC.

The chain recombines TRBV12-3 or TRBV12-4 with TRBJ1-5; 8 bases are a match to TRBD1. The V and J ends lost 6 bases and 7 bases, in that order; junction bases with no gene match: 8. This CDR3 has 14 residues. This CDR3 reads CASRGQGRGQPQHF. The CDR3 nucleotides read TGTGCCAGCAGAGGACAGGGACGGGGACAGCCCCAGCATTTT.

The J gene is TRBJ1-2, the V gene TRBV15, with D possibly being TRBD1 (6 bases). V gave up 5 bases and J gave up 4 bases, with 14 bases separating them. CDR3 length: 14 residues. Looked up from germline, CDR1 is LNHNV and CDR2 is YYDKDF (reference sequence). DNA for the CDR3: TGTGCCACCAGCGCCGGTGGGGGCTTCTATGGCTACACCTTC. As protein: CATSAGGGFYGYTF.

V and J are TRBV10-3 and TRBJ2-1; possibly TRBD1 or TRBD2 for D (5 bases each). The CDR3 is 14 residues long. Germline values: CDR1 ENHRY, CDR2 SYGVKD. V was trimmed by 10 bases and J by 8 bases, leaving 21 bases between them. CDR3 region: CATQMGPDWDEQFF. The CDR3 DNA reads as TGTGCCACCCAAATGGGACCGGACTGGGATGAGCAGTTCTTC.

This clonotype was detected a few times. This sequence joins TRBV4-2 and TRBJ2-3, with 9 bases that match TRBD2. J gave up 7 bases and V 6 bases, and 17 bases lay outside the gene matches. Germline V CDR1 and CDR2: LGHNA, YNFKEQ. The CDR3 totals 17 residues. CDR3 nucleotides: TGTGCCAGCAGGCAAATAAACGGGGGTAGCGGGGGTAATACGCAGTATTTT. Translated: CASRQINGGSGGNTQYF.

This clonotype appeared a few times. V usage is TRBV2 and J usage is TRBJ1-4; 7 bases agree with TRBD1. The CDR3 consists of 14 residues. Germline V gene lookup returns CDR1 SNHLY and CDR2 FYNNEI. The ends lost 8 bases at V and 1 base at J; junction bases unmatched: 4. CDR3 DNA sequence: TGTGCCAGCCGAGACAGGGAAACTAATGAAAAACTGTTTTTT. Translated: CASRDRETNEKLFF.

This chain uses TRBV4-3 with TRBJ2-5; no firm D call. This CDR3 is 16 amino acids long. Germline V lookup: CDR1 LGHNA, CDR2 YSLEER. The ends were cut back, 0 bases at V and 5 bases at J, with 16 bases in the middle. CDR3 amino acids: CASSQETLTGGETQYF. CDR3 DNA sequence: TGCGCCAGCAGCCAAGAAACCCTCACGGGTGGGGAGACCCAGTACTTC.

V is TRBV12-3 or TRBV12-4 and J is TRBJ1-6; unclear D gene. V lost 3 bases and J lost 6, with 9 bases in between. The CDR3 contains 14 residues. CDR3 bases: TGTGCCAGCAGTTTTGGCGATCTTAATTCACCCCTCCACTTT. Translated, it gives CASSFGDLNSPLHF.

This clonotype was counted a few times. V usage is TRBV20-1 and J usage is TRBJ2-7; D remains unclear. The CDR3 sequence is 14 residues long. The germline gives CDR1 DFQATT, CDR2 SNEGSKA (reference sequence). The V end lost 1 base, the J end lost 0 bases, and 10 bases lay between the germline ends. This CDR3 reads CSARVTGPSYEQYF. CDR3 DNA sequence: TGCAGTGCTAGAGTAACCGGGCCCTCCTACGAGCAGTACTTC.

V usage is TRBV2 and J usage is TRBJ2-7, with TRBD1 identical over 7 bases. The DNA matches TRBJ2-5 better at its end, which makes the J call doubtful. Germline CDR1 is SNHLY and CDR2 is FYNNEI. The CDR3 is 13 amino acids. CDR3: CASSAGGTETQYF. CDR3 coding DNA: TGTGCCAGCAGTGCAGGGGGAACGGAGACCCAGTACTTC.

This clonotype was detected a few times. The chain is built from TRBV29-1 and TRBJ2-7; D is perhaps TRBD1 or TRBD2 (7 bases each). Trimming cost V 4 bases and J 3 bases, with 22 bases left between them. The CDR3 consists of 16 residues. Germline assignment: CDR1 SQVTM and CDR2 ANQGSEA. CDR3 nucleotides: TGCAGCGTTGTGGGAGGGGGCCCAGAGTGGAGCTACGAGCAGTACTTC. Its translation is CSVVGGGPEWSYEQYF.

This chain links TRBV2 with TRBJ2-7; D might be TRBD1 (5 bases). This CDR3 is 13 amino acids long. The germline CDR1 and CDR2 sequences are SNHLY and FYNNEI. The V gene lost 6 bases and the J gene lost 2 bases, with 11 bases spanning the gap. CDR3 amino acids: CASRYRNPYEQYF. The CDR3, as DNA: TGTGCCAGCAGATACAGGAATCCCTACGAGCAGTACTTC.

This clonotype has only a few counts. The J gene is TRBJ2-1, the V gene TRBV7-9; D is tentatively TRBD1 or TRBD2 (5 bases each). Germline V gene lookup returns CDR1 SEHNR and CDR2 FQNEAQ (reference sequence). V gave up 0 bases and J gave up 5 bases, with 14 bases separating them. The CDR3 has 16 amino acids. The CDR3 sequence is CASSLAQRGPNNEQFF. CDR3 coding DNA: TGTGCCAGCAGCTTAGCGCAGAGGGGCCCGAACAATGAGCAGTTCTTC. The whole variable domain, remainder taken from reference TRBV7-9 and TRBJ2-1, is DTGVSQNPRHKITKRGQNVTFRCDPISEHNRLYWYRQTLGQGPEFLTYFQNEAQLEKSRLLSDRFSAERPKGSFSTLEIQRTEQGDSAMYLCASSLAQRGPNNEQFFGPGTRLTVL.

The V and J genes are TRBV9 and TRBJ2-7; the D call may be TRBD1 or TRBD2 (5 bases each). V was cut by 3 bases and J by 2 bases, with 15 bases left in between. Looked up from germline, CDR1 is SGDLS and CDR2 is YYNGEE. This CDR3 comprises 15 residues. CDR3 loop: CASSDRDGRAYEQYF. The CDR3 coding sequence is TGTGCCAGCAGCGACCGGGACGGAAGAGCCTACGAGCAGTACTTC.

CDR3 DNA sequence: TGTGCCAGCAGCGAACGGGACAGGGAGGTCACCGGGGAGCTGTTTTTT. It specifies CASSERDREVTGELFF. V and J are TRBV9 and TRBJ2-2; 9 bases line up with TRBD1. The V gene's germline CDR1 is SGDLS and CDR2 YYNGEE. There are 16 residues in the CDR3. The V and J ends lost 3 bases and 4 bases, in that order; junction bases with no gene match: 7.

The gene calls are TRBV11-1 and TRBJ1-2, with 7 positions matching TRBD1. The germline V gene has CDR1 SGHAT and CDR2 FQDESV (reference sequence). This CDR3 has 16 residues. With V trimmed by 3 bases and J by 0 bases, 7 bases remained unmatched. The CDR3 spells CASSLSSTGTNYGYTF. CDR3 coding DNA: TGTGCCAGCAGCTTGAGTTCGACAGGGACTAACTATGGCTACACCTTC.

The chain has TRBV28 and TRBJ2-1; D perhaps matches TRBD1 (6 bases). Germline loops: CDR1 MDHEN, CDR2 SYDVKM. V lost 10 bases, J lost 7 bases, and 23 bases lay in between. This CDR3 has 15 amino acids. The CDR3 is CAIKRAAGVWNEQFF. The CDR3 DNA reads TGTGCCATAAAAAGGGCGGCAGGGGTTTGGAATGAGCAGTTCTTC.

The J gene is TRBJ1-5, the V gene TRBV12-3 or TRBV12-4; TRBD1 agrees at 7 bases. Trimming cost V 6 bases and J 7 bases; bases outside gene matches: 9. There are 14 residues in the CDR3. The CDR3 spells CASSRGTEVQPQHF. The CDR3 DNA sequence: TGTGCCAGCAGCCGAGGGACAGAGGTCCAGCCCCAGCATTTT.

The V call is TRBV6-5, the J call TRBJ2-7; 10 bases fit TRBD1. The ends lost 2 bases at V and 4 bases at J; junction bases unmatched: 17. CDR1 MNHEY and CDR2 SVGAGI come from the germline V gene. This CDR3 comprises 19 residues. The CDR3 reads CASSYLRTGGSFPPYEQYF. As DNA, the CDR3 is TGTGCCAGCAGTTACCTGAGGACAGGGGGGTCGTTTCCTCCTTACGAGCAGTACTTC.

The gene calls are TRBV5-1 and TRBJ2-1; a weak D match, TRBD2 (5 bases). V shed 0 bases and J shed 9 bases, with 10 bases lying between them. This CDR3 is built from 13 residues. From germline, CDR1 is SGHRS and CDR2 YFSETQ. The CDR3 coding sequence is TGCGCCAGCAGCTTGGGGACTTTATCTGAGCAGTTCTTC. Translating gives CASSLGTLSEQFF.

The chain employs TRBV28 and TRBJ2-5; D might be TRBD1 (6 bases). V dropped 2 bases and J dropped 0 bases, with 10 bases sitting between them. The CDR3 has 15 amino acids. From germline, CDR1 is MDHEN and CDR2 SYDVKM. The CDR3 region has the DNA TGTGCCAGCAGTTTACTGCCAGGGGACCAAGAGACCCAGTACTTC. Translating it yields CASSLLPGDQETQYF.